This T cell receptor beta chain was identified during a study of blood T cell repertoires in COVID-19 (TCRdb year 2020). For the wider study: The collaborator samples originated in the United States, Italy and Spain and spanned the acute and convalescent phases of COVID-19. Where available, HLA class I and class II types were obtained from metadata supplied by the sample provider rather than from assay-based typing. The samples were drawn from the first 160 participants of the ongoing ImmuneRACE study and from 1,200 or so subjects provided by 6 global collaborators. Sample metadata almost always included a de-identified subject ID, COVID-19 status, age in years and sex. A freely available public database, intended as a resource for researchers studying the immune response to SARS-CoV-2, is where the repertoires were released. The dataset comprised deeply sampled blood TCRbeta repertoires from subjects exposed to, actively infected with, or recovered from COVID-19. The material from the prospective study consisted of cDNA or gDNA derived from T cells, B-cell-depleted T cells, or PBMCs. The paper as a whole reports these results and caveats: How much clinical and demographic metadata was included differed by source and by participant, and the metadata was provided uncurated.

TCRbeta CDR3 regions were amplified from genomic DNA by means of the immunoSEQ Assay, a bias-controlled multiplex PCR. On the authors' methods: Within the assay, amplification of reference gene primers was used to estimate how many nucleated cells each sample contained. Sequence reads were collapsed and filtered to measure the absolute abundance of every unique TCRbeta CDR3 rearrangement. For each sample, productive Simpson clonality was calculated as the square root of Simpson's diversity index across productive rearrangements. TCRdb provides this immuneACCESS table in a form limited to in-frame rearrangements. Some clones are lacking; in checked studies, under half of them reflect an unresolved V gene, and why the rest are absent is not known. The V and J calls and clone size come from that table; D and trimming were worked out from the DNA. In all, the sample holds around 30,000 clones, and 90% to 95% of those were seen once. 3.5% to 5% of the sample is taken by the ten largest.

Collaborating institutions collected whole blood in K2EDTA tubes following their own protocols. For TCRbeta analysis, collaborators shipped samples in one of three forms: frozen whole blood, isolated PBMCs, or DNA extracted from either of those sample types. The germline V gene yields SQVTM for CDR1 and ANQGSEA for CDR2. Including cysteine and phenylalanine, the CDR3 has 11 amino acids. The DNA shown is the 33-base CDR3, in frame from base 1. For this chain, trimming is 7 bases at the V end and 8 bases at the J end, and the number of junction bases without a gene match is 7. About this clone: It has no known antigen specificity. No quality values exist for individual bases; no much larger clone is one base distant.

The receptor was derived from a human donor with active COVID-19. The donor label of this sample is uncertain. This chain joins TRBV29-1 to TRBJ1-2, with 7 bases aligning to TRBD1. The sequenced sample consisted of peripheral blood. The nucleotide sequence reads as follows: TGCAGCGCCCGACAGGGTTTCGGCTACACCTTC. It codes for CSARQGFGYTF. Joined to the reference TRBV29-1 and TRBJ1-2 proteins, this CDR3 gives the full variable domain: SAVISQKPSRDICQRGTSLTIQCQVDSQVTMMFWYRQQPGQSLTLIATANQGSEATYESGFVIDKFPISRPNLTFSTLTVSNMSPEDSSIYLCSARQGFGYTFGSGTRLTVV.